The subject of this entry is one T cell receptor (beta chain). The data were taken from a study of blood T cell repertoires in COVID-19. The wider study: Researchers got acute and convalescent COVID-19 samples from the United States, Italy and Spain.

Those enrolled, adults aged about 18 to 89 years, came from about two dozen US areas. Grouping used clinical history reported by participants in a survey and questionnaire. In the original processing: Scientists estimated how many nucleated cells there were by amplifying reference gene primers. Generated by immunoSEQ multiplex PCR, the TCRdb table keeps only in-frame clones and is missing some. That table supplies the V and J calls and clone size; D and trimming were determined from the DNA. The sample includes roughly 150,000 clones, 80% to 85% seen only once; the top ten take more than 4.5%. The origin of this receptor is a man between 65 and 80 years old who had been exposed to COVID-19. Sequencing used PBMCs or T cells enriched from blood (not recorded which).

The CDR3 spells CASSFYRPGGLADTQYF. The CDR3 DNA is TGTGCCAGCAGTTTTTACCGACCGGGGGGGTTAGCAGATACGCAGTATTTT. The chain combines TRBV6-2 or TRBV6-3 with TRBJ2-3, with TRBD2 matching over 8 bases. The CDR3 has 17 residues. The trim removed 4 bases at V and 4 bases at J, leaving 13 bases unmatched. Per germline, CDR1 MNHEY and CDR2 SVGEGT.